This T cell receptor (beta chain) was sequenced for a study of blood T cell repertoires in COVID-19. Study-wide background: The study drew acute and convalescent COVID-19 samples from the United States, Italy and Spain. PBMCs, B-cell-depleted T cells, or T cells were the source of the cDNA or gDNA that made up the material.

How the authors handled the data: Amplification from reference gene primers served as the basis for estimated nucleated cell counts. The protocol was immunoSEQ multiplex PCR, while the TCRdb copy is restricted to in-frame clones and leaves out a portion. That table is the source of V, J and clone size, and D and trimming were worked out from the DNA. The profile covers fewer than 200,000 clones, with around 67% appearing a single time and 3% taken by the ten largest. Trimming removed 2 bases at V and 1 base at J, with 9 bases between. The germline V gene has CDR1 LGHDT and CDR2 YNNKEL (reference sequence). This CDR3 region has 14 residues.

The sample consisted of peripheral blood. This clonotype originated in a woman over 75 with acute or convalescent COVID-19. The gene calls are TRBV3-1 (or the pseudogene TRBV3-2) and TRBJ2-7; no reliable D call. CDR3 DNA sequence: TGTGCCAGCAGCCAAACTATCTTATCCTACGAGCAGTACTTC. This gives the protein CASSQTILSYEQYF.